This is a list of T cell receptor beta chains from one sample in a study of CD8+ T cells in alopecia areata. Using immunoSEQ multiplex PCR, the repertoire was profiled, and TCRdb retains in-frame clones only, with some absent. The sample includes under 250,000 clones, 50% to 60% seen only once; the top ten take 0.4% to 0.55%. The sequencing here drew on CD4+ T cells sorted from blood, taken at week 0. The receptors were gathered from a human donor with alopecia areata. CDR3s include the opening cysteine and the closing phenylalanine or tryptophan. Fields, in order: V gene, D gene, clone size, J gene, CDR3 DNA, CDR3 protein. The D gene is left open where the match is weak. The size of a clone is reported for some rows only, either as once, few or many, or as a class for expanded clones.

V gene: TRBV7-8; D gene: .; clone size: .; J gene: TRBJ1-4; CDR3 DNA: TGTGCCAGCAGCCCAAACCGGCCCGGGGGAAGGAATGAAAAACTGTTTTTT; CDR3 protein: CASSPNRPGGRNEKLFF
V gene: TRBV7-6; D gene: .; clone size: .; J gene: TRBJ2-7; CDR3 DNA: TGTGCCAGCAGCTTATTGGAGGGTGGTAGGTACGAGCAGTACTTC; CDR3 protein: CASSLLEGGRYEQYF
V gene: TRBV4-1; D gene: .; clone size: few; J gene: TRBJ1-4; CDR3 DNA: TGCGCCAGCAGCCAGTTCTTGGGGGGAAATGAAAAACTGTTTTTT; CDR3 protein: CASSQFLGGNEKLFF
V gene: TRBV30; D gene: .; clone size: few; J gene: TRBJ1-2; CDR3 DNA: TGTGCCTGGAGTGTACAGCACCGGGCCCGGACGGACTATGGCTACACCTTC; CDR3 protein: CAWSVQHRARTDYGYTF
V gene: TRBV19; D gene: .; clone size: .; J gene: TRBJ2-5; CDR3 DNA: TGTGCCAGTAGCCCTAGGGGAGGTGAGGAGACCCAGTACTTC; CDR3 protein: CASSPRGGEETQYF
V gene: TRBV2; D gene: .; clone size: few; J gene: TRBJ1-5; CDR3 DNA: TGTGCCAGCGCCTCTTTCGGATTCTTTAGCAATCAGCCCCAGCATTTT; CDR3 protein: CASASFGFFSNQPQHF
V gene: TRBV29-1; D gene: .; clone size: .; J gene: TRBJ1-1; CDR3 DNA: TGCAGCGTTGAGGCTGACCGGAAGGTGTCGGGTGGCACTGAAGCTTTCTTT; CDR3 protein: CSVEADRKVSGGTEAFF
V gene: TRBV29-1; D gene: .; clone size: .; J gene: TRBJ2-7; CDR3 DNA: TGCAGCTCTACGGACAGTACCTACGAGCAGTACTTC; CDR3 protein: CSSTDSTYEQYF
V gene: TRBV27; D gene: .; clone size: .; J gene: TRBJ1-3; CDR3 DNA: TGTGCCAGCAGCCCGAGTACTTTCTACACCATATATTTT; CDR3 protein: CASSPSTFYTIYF
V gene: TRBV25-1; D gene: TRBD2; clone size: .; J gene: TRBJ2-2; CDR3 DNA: TGTGCCAGCAGTGATTCCCAGGGAGGGTACACCGGGGAGCTGTTTTTT; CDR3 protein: CASSDSQGGYTGELFF
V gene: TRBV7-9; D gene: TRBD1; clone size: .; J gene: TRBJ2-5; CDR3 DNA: TGTGCCAGCAGCACGACAGGGGGGCGAGAGACCCAGTACTTC; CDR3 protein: CASSTTGGRETQYF
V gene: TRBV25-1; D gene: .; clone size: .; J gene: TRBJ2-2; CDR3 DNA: TGTGCCAGCAGTGAAGGAGCCGCGGGAACCGGGGAGCTGTTTTTT; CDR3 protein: CASSEGAAGTGELFF
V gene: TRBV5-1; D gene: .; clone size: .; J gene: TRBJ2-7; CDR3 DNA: TGCGCCAGCAGCTTGTATCCGGGGGACTCCTACGAGCAGTACTTC; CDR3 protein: CASSLYPGDSYEQYF
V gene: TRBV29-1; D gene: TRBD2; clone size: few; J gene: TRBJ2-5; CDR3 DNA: TGCAGCGTTGTTGGGGGGGGAGAGACCCAGTACTTC; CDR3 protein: CSVVGGGETQYF
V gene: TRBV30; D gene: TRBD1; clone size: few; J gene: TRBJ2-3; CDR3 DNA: TGTGCCTCAAACAACCGTGACAGGGGGCTCAAAGATACGCAGTATTTT; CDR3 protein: CASNNRDRGLKDTQYF
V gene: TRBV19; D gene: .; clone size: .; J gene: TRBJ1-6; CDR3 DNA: TGTGCCAGTAGTACCCCAGGACGGTCGGGGGATTCACCCCTCCACTTT; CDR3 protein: CASSTPGRSGDSPLHF
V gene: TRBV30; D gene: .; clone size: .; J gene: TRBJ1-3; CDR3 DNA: TGTGCCTGGAGCGCTGGTGATACCCTCAACACCATATATTTT; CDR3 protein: CAWSAGDTLNTIYF
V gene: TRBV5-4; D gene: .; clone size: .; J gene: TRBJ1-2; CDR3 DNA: TGTGCCAGCAGCCAAGATCTTCTATTAAACTATGGCTACACCTTC; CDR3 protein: CASSQDLLLNYGYTF
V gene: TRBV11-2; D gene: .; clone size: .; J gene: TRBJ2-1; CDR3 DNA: TGTGCCAGCAGCGCCGTGGTGGGGGTGACGTTCTTC; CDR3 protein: CASSAVVGVTFF
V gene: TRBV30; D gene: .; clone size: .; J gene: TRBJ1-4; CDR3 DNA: TGTGCCTGGAGCCCCCACTGGGCGATAGCGGAAAAAAATGAAAAACTGTTTTTT; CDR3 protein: CAWSPHWAIAEKNEKLFF
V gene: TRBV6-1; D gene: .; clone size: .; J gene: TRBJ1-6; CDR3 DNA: TGTGCCAGCAGGTTTGACAAGACCGTCTCACCCCTCCACTTT; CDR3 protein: CASRFDKTVSPLHF
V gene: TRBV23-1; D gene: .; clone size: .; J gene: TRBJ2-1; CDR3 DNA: TGCGCCAGCAGTCCACCCCGACAGGAGACCTACAATGAGCAGTTCTTC; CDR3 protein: CASSPPRQETYNEQFF
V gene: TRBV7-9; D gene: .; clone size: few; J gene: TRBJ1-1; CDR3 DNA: TGTGCCAGCATGCACTCCACTGAAGCTTTCTTT; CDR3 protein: CASMHSTEAFF
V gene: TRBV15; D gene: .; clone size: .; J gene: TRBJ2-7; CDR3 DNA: TGTGCCACCAGCAGAGGCCCAGCCCAGGCGGTAACCTACGAGCAGTACTTC; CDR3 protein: CATSRGPAQAVTYEQYF
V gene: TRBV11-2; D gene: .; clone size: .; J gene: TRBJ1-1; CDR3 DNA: TGTGCCAGCAGCTTAGTTCACTCAGAGAACACTGAAGCTTTCTTT; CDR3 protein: CASSLVHSENTEAFF
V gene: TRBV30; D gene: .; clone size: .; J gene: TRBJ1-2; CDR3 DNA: TGTGCCTGTCTGGAACAGGACTTCTATGGCTACACCTTC; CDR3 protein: CACLEQDFYGYTF